This T cell receptor beta chain was identified during a study of T-cell memory formation after mild COVID-19. For this clonotype: Antigen: not known.

TCRdb used MiXCR to reprocess the 5' RACE reads, holding one entry per CDR3 protein. The repertoire consists of 300,000 to 350,000 distinct CDR3 sequences, with roughly 13% occurring once and the leading ten covering 20% to 25%. General study points: Pre-infection memory held some responding clones, suggesting pre-existing cross-reactive T cells responded. Nothing confirmed that second-wave clones peaking on day 37 were specific for SARS-CoV-2. Among contracting clones, CD4+ were mainly CM/EM and CD8+ enriched in EMRA.

The germline CDR1 and CDR2 sequences are LGHDT and YNNKEL (reference sequence). V lost 2 bases and J lost 7; bases outside the gene matches: 7. The CDR3 contains 14 residues. The sequencing input was PBMCs or a T cell subset sorted from them (not recorded which). The chain recombines TRBV3-1 with TRBJ1-1, with 7 bases lining up with TRBD1. The TCR comes from a man aged 18 to 35 who had mild COVID-19 (a few samples of this study predate the infection). Cell type and time point are not known. The CDR3 region is CASSQYGQAYEAFF. In nucleotides, the CDR3 is TGTGCCAGCAGCCAATATGGACAGGCCTATGAAGCTTTCTTT.